The source of this TCR beta chain is a study of identical twins. V was cut by 10 bases and J by 8 bases, with 11 bases left in between. CDR1 is SNHLY and CDR2 is FYNNEI in the germline V gene. The CDR3 extends over 11 amino acids. As concerns this clonotype: What it binds is unknown.

Regarding the study as a whole: Carriage of fewer insertions was seen in abundant cord blood beta clonotypes, whereas memory repertoires showed none. Without tracking the same donors, conclusions rested on cross-sectional statistical analysis.

Using its own MiXCR run on the 5' RACE reads, TCRdb lists one record per CDR3 protein. There are 1.5 million to 2 million distinct CDR3 sequences in the sample; roughly a third occur only once, and less than 0.35% lies in the top ten. The chain joins TRBV2 to TRBJ1-4; D might be TRBD1 (6 bases). The TCR originated in a newborn girl in good health. The specimen sequenced was cord blood. CDR3 nucleotide sequence: TGTGCCATCAGGGGAAGGGAAAAACTGTTTTTT. Translated, it gives CAIRGREKLFF.